The 28 T cell receptor beta chains below were found in one sample sequenced in a study of graft-versus-host responses after intestinal transplantation. Some clones are missing from TCRdb's copy, which holds only in-frame ones; the method was immunoSEQ multiplex PCR. The table has about 39,000 clones, about nine tenths seen once; the top ten hold about 7%. Sequences were derived from PBMCs, sampled 267 days after transplant. The receptors were sampled from a human patient who received an intestinal transplant, so some T cells may come from the graft donor.

This clone was found once. The chain recombines TRBV16 with TRBJ2-1; possibly TRBD1 for D (5 bases). The CDR3 spans 17 residues. Trimming shortened V by 3 bases and J by 5 bases, and 20 bases separated the two germline ends. CDR1 and CDR2 from the germline V gene are KGHSY and FQNENV. The CDR3 is CASSQFRLDRKNNEQFF. The CDR3 DNA follows: TGTGCCAGCAGCCAGTTCCGCCTAGACAGAAAAAACAATGAGCAGTTCTTC.

The chain links TRBV10-2 to TRBJ1-1; tentatively, D is TRBD1 (5 bases). This CDR3 is 15 amino acids long. V was trimmed by 2 bases and J by 0 bases, leaving 10 bases between them. The germline V gene encodes CDR1 WSHSY and CDR2 SAAADI. The CDR3, as DNA: TGCGCCAGCAGTGAGGAGTTGGGGGTGAACACTGAAGCTTTCTTT. This gives the protein CASSEELGVNTEAFF.

This sequence joins TRBV11-2 and TRBJ2-5; D gene ambiguous. V gave up 1 base and J gave up 5 bases, with 14 bases separating them. Germline CDR1 SGHAT, CDR2 FQNNGV. The CDR3 is 15 residues long. This chain's CDR3 is CASSLVFGPLETQYF. CDR3 sequence (DNA): TGTGCCAGCAGCTTAGTCTTCGGCCCTTTGGAGACCCAGTACTTC.

This rearrangement joins TRBV5-1 to TRBJ2-3, with D unclear. V lost 1 base, J lost 0 bases, and 3 bases lay in between. Germline assignment: CDR1 SGHRS and CDR2 YFSETQ. This CDR3 region has 13 residues. CDR3 region: CASSLISTDTQYF. The CDR3 bases are TGCGCCAGCAGCTTGATCAGCACAGATACGCAGTATTTT.

This clone appeared once. At the DNA level, this CDR3 is encoded by other sequences in the same sample as well. V and J are TRBV5-1 and TRBJ2-1; 15 bases are a match to TRBD2. V lost 6 bases to trimming and J lost 0 bases; unmatched junction nucleotides: 7. Germline CDR1 SGHRS, CDR2 YFSETQ. This CDR3 spans 18 amino acids. CDR3 protein: CASKGLAGGLSSYNEQFF. The CDR3 DNA is TGCGCCAGCAAAGGACTAGCGGGGGGGCTAAGCTCCTACAATGAGCAGTTCTTC.

This clone was recorded a few times. The rearrangement uses TRBV5-1 and TRBJ1-2, with D uncertain. CDR3 length: 15 residues. V was shortened by 0 bases and J by 7 bases, with 16 bases between the two germline ends. From germline, CDR1 is SGHRS and CDR2 YFSETQ. The CDR3 bases are TGCGCCAGCAGCTTGGGTGGAAGTGAAGTCTCTGGCTACACCTTC. Its translation is CASSLGGSEVSGYTF.

The CDR3 sequence: CSAGGATNEKLFF. The CDR3 bases are TGCAGCGCTGGTGGAGCAACTAATGAAAAACTGTTTTTT. The genes are TRBV29-1 and TRBJ1-4; no definite D call. Trimming removed 7 bases at V and 0 bases at J, with 9 bases between. The CDR3 contains 13 residues. Looked up from germline, CDR1 is SQVTM and CDR2 is ANQGSEA. Drawing the rest from reference TRBV29-1 and TRBJ1-4, the complete variable domain is SAVISQKPSRDICQRGTSLTIQCQVDSQVTMMFWYRQQPGQSLTLIATANQGSEATYESGFVIDKFPISRPNLTFSTLTVSNMSPEDSSIYLCSAGGATNEKLFFGSGTQLSVL.

The chain has TRBV2 and TRBJ2-1; D unresolved. The CDR3 loop spans 14 amino acids. Trimming pared 3 bases from V and 4 bases from J, leaving 10 bases between. The germline V gene has CDR1 SNHLY and CDR2 FYNNEI. In nucleotides, the CDR3 is TGTGCCAGCAGTGAGCTGGTCCAATACAATGAGCAGTTCTTC. Protein: CASSELVQYNEQFF.

The chain carries TRBV7-9 and TRBJ1-2; possibly TRBD1 for D (6 bases). From germline, CDR1 is SEHNR and CDR2 FQNEAQ (reference sequence). This CDR3 is built from 13 residues. V was pared by 3 bases and J by 8 bases, with 13 bases between. The CDR3, as DNA: TGTGCCAGCAGCTTCGGACAGTTAGGCGGCTACACCTTC. It yields the protein CASSFGQLGGYTF.

This chain's CDR3 is CASSQVGRAGYTF. The DNA of the CDR3 is TGCGCCAGCAGCCAAGTTGGCAGGGCGGGCTACACCTTC. The J gene is TRBJ1-2, the V gene TRBV4-1; D is possibly TRBD1 (5 bases). CDR3 size: 13 residues. The germline V gene has CDR1 MGHRA and CDR2 YSYEKL. Trimming removed 1 base at V and 8 bases at J, with 11 bases between.

This chain connects TRBV5-1 to TRBJ1-1, with D unresolved. The V gene's germline CDR1 is SGHRS and CDR2 YFSETQ. V shed 5 bases and J shed 0 bases, with 11 bases lying between them. The CDR3 covers 14 residues. The CDR3 sequence is CASRSRQMNTEAFF. For the CDR3, the DNA is TGCGCCAGCAGATCTAGGCAGATGAACACTGAAGCTTTCTTT.

V usage is TRBV19 and J usage is TRBJ1-1; 7 bases align to TRBD1. The J segment lost 5 bases and the V segment lost 2 bases, leaving 5 bases of the junction unmatched. The CDR3 contains 14 residues. Germline values: CDR1 LNHDA, CDR2 SQIVND (reference sequence). The CDR3 DNA follows: TGTGCCAGTAGTATAAATCCAGGGGGGACTGAAGCTTTCTTT. This gives the protein CASSINPGGTEAFF.

The chain has TRBV19 and TRBJ1-1, with D unresolved. This CDR3 comprises 14 residues. V was pared by 2 bases and J by 5 bases, with 12 bases between. Germline CDR1 reads LNHDA; CDR2 reads SQIVND (reference sequence). The chain's CDR3 is CASSISNLRTEAFF. The CDR3 bases are TGTGCCAGTAGTATATCTAACCTCAGGACTGAAGCTTTCTTT.

V usage is TRBV5-4 and J usage is TRBJ1-2; 8 positions agree with TRBD1. V trimming: 3 bases; J trimming: 7 bases; junction bases outside the gene matches: 5. This CDR3 has 13 amino acids. Germline V gene lookup returns CDR1 SGHNT and CDR2 YYREEE (reference sequence). Here the CDR3 reads CASSSGQGLGYTF. The CDR3 DNA follows: TGTGCCAGCAGCTCCGGACAGGGTCTTGGCTACACCTTC.

This clone appeared once. The chain has TRBV10-3 and TRBJ1-2; D gene ambiguous. The germline CDR1 and CDR2 sequences are ENHRY and SYGVKD. V lost 2 bases, J lost 4 bases, and 8 bases lay in between. This CDR3 region has 13 residues. CDR3 region: CAISERGFYGYTF. The CDR3 DNA is TGTGCCATCAGTGAGAGAGGGTTCTATGGCTACACCTTC.

J is TRBJ1-6 and V is TRBV9; TRBD1 matches 8 bases. This CDR3 has 12 amino acids. Per the germline V gene, CDR1 is SGDLS and CDR2 is YYNGEE. In DNA, the CDR3 is TGTACCGAACAGGGGGATAATTCACCCCTCCACTTT. The encoded protein is CTEQGDNSPLHF. Filled out from reference TRBV9 and TRBJ1-6, the complete variable domain reads DSGVTQTPKHLITATGQRVTLRCSPRSGDLSVYWYQQSLDQGLQFLIQYYNGEERAKGNILERFSAQQFPDLHSELNLSSLELGDSALYFCTEQGDNSPLHFGNGTRLTVT.

V gene TRBV6-1 combines with J gene TRBJ2-7; TRBD1 or TRBD2 may be the D gene (5 bases each). Germline assignment: CDR1 MNHNS and CDR2 SASEGT. Deletions cut 5 bases from V and 9 bases from J, with 17 bases between. CDR3 length equals 13 residues. In nucleotides, the CDR3 is TGTGCCAGCAGTACCAGAGGGGCGCGGATGCAGTACTTC. Protein: CASSTRGARMQYF.

This chain uses TRBV7-9 with TRBJ2-7; D remains unclear. The J call may be wrong; the DNA end is better matched by TRBJ2-5. Germline CDR1 SEHNR, CDR2 FQNEAQ (reference sequence). The CDR3 is 14 amino acids. The CDR3 sequence is CASSIPYEEETQYF. The CDR3 DNA is TGTGCCAGCAGCATACCTTATGAGGAAGAGACCCAGTACTTC.

This clone was picked up one time. The chain employs TRBV11-2 and TRBJ2-6, with no clear D. Looked up from germline, CDR1 is SGHAT and CDR2 is FQNNGV. The germline V and J ends were trimmed by 5 bases and 0 bases, with 5 bases remaining between them. The CDR3 sequence is 14 residues long. CDR3 in amino acids: CASSRISGANVLTF. The CDR3 coding sequence is TGTGCCAGCAGCCGAATCTCTGGGGCCAACGTCCTGACTTTC.

The genes are TRBV6-1 and TRBJ1-1; D gene ambiguous. The V end lost 1 base, the J end lost 7 bases, and 4 bases lay between the germline ends. The CDR3 runs to 11 residues. Germline loops: CDR1 MNHNS, CDR2 SASEGT. CDR3 nucleotides: TGTGCCAGCAGTGAAGGGTTTGAAGCTTTCTTT. It is translated as CASSEGFEAFF.

The chain has TRBV12-5 and TRBJ2-7; D not certain. Deletions cut 4 bases from V and 0 bases from J, with 10 bases between. The CDR3 length is 14 residues. Germline CDR1 and CDR2: LGHNT and FRNRAP. The CDR3 region has the DNA TGTGCTAGTGGTTCGGCAGATAACTCCTACGAGCAGTACTTC. It translates to CASGSADNSYEQYF.

The chain's CDR3 is CASSLSLFDSNQPQHF. DNA for the CDR3: TGTGCCAGCAGCTTATCCCTCTTTGATAGCAATCAGCCCCAGCATTTT. The J gene is TRBJ1-5, the V gene TRBV7-6; D gene uncertain. The CDR3 runs to 16 residues. In germline, CDR1 is SGHVS, CDR2 FNYEAQ. V lost 2 bases, J lost 0 bases, and 11 bases lay in between.

A single count supports this clone. The genes are TRBV10-3 and TRBJ2-7; 12 bases fit TRBD1. The CDR3 covers 16 residues. Germline V gene lookup returns CDR1 ENHRY and CDR2 SYGVKD. The ends lost 0 bases at V and 6 bases at J; junction bases unmatched: 6. This CDR3 is CAISESRGQGASEQYF. The CDR3 DNA sequence: TGTGCCATCAGTGAGTCGAGGGGACAGGGGGCGTCCGAGCAGTACTTC.

The CDR3 DNA reads as TGCGCCAGCAGCTTGGAGTCGGGACCCTACAATGAGCAGTTCTTC. Translating gives CASSLESGPYNEQFF. The chain carries TRBV5-1 and TRBJ2-1; D may match TRBD1 or TRBD2 (5 bases each). The CDR3 is made up of 15 amino acids. Germline assignment: CDR1 SGHRS and CDR2 YFSETQ. V lost 0 bases and J 2 bases, leaving 9 bases between the germline ends.

The rearrangement joins TRBV11-2 to TRBJ2-1, with no clear D. V was cut by 5 bases and J by 10 bases, with 15 bases left in between. Looked up from germline, CDR1 is SGHAT and CDR2 is FQNNGV. The CDR3 consists of 13 residues. The CDR3 DNA sequence: TGTGCCAGCAGCCCGACGGAGCTAGGCGAGCAGTTCTTC. Its translation: CASSPTELGEQFF.

V and J are TRBV5-4 and TRBJ2-1; 8 bases map to TRBD2. The CDR3 covers 16 residues. The V gene end was trimmed by 6 bases and the J gene end by 1 base; junction bases not matched to a gene: 9. Germline assignment: CDR1 SGHNT and CDR2 YYREEE (reference sequence). CDR3 amino acids: CASTEGAGVSYNEQFF. CDR3 sequence (DNA): TGTGCCAGCACCGAAGGAGCGGGGGTTTCCTACAATGAGCAGTTCTTC. Drawing the rest from reference TRBV5-4 and TRBJ2-1, the complete variable domain is ETGVTQSPTHLIKTRGQQVTLRCSSQSGHNTVSWYQQALGQGPQFIFQYYREEENGRGNFPPRFSGLQFPNYSSELNVNALELDDSALYLCASTEGAGVSYNEQFFGPGTRLTVL.

V is TRBV6-5 and J is TRBJ2-7; D perhaps matches TRBD2 (6 bases). V lost 4 bases to trimming and J lost 3 bases, with 13 bases between them. CDR1 MNHEY and CDR2 SVGAGI come from the germline V gene. This CDR3 comprises 14 residues. CDR3 sequence: CASSSKTGDYEQYF. CDR3 nucleotide sequence: TGTGCCAGCAGTTCCAAGACGGGGGACTACGAGCAGTACTTC.

The chain is built from TRBV5-1 and TRBJ2-2; D gene unclear. V dropped 4 bases and J dropped 1 base, with 11 bases sitting between them. This CDR3 region has 15 residues. Germline-derived CDR1 and CDR2 are SGHRS and YFSETQ. The CDR3 DNA sequence: TGCGCCAGCAGCGCGAAACAGATGAACACCGGGGAGCTGTTTTTT. It specifies CASSAKQMNTGELFF. The full variable domain, completed using reference TRBV5-1 and TRBJ2-2, is KAGVTQTPRYLIKTRGQQVTLSCSPISGHRSVSWYQQTPGQGLQFLFEYFSETQRNKGNFPGRFSGRQFSNSRSEMNVSTLELGDSALYLCASSAKQMNTGELFFGEGSRLTVL.